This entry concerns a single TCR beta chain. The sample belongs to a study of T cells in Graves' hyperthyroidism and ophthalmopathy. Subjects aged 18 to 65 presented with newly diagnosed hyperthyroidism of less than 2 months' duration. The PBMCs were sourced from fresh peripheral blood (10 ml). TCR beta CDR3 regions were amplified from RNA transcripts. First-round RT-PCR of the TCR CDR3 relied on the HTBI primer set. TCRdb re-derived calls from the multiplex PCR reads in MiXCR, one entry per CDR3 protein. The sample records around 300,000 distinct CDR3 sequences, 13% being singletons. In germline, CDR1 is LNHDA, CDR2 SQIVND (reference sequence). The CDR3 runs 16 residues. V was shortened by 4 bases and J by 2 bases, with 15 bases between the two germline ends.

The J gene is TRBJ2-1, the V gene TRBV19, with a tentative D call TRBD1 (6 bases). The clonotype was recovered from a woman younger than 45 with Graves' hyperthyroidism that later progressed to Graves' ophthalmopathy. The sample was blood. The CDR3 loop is CASSTDTGDTYNEQFF. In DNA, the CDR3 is TGTGCCAGTAGTACTGATACCGGGGACACCTACAATGAGCAGTTCTTC. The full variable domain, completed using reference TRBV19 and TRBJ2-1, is DGGITQSPKYLFRKEGQNVTLSCEQNLNHDAMYWYRQDPGQGLRLIYYSQIVNDFQKGDIAEGYSVSREKKESFPLTVTSAQKNPTAFYLCASSTDTGDTYNEQFFGPGTRLTVL.